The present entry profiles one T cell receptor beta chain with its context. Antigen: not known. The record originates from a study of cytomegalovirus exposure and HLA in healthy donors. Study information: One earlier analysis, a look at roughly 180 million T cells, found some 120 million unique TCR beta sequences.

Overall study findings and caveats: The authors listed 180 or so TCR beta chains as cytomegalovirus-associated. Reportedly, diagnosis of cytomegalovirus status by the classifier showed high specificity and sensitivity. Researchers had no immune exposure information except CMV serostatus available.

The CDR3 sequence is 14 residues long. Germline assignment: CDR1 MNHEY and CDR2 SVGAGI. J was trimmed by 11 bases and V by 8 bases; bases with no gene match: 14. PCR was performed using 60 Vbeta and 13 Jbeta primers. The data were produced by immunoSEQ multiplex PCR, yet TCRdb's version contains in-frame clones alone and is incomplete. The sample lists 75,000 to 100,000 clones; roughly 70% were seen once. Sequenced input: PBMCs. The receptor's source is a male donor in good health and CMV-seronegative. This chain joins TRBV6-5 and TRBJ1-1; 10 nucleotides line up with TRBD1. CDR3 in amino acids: CASFTGTGDPVAFF. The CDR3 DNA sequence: TGTGCCAGCTTTACCGGGACAGGGGACCCCGTTGCTTTCTTT.